Each of the 17 T cell receptor beta chains below was sequenced from the same sample in a study of human T cells and chemical hapten exposure. The time point here: patch test 3, about 24 weeks after DPC sensitization. Treatment reported: therapeutic diphenylcyclopropenone sensitization with weekly scalp DPC. TCRdb redid the calling of the RACE reads with MiXCR, one entry per CDR3 protein. The data hold some 170,000 distinct CDR3 sequences, with 25% to 35% observed a single time. Source: whole blood, taken in connection with sensitization to the hapten diphenylcyclopropenone (DPC). Every receptor here comes from a woman under 30 with alopecia areata. Some clones in this sample may be carry-over from other donors' samples.

Judged by abundance, this clonotype is medium-sized. The chain combines TRBV7-8 with TRBJ2-7; D unresolved. Trimming left V 5 bases short and J 0 bases short, with 5 bases between. The CDR3 consists of 12 residues. In germline, CDR1 is SGHVS, CDR2 FQNEAQ. The CDR3 nucleotides are TGTGCCAGCAGCCTGAGCTCCTACGAGCAGTACTTC. Translated, it gives CASSLSSYEQYF.

The CDR3 is CASGHNDEQYF. The CDR3 nucleotides are TGTGCCAGCGGTCATAACGACGAGCAGTACTTC. The chain combines TRBV27 with TRBJ2-7; D gene unclear. The CDR3 contains 11 residues. CDR1 and CDR2 (germline): MNHEY, SMNVEV (reference sequence). Trimming shortened V by 8 bases and J by 5 bases, and 10 bases separated the two germline ends.

This clonotype was seen ten or more times. The genes are TRBV20-1 and TRBJ2-7; 11 bases line up with TRBD2. The germline gives CDR1 DFQATT, CDR2 SNEGSKA (reference sequence). This CDR3 region has 13 residues. CDR3 in DNA: TGCAGCCCGACTAGCGGGGCTACCTACGAGCAGTACTTC. Translated, it gives CSPTSGATYEQYF.

This clonotype came up a few times. The chain is built from TRBV9 and TRBJ2-5, with no clear D. Germline V lookup: CDR1 SGDLS, CDR2 YYNGEE. CDR3 length equals 13 residues. V was trimmed by 0 bases and J by 3 bases, leaving 6 bases between them. CDR3 DNA sequence: TGTGCCAGCAGCGTAGGGCTAGAAGAGACCCAGTACTTC. This translates into CASSVGLEETQYF.

The chain couples TRBV4-3 to TRBJ2-6, with 7 bases identical to TRBD1. The CDR3 length is 16 residues. CDR1 is LGHNA, CDR2 YSLEER, per germline. Trimming took 3 bases from V and 1 from J; bases not matched to a gene: 3. CDR3 sequence (DNA): TGCGCCAGCAGCCACCGACAGGGATCTGGGGCCAACGTCCTGACTTTC. Its protein is CASSHRQGSGANVLTF.

This clonotype showed up just a few times. J is TRBJ2-3 and V is TRBV4-2; tentatively, D is TRBD2 (7 bases). The CDR3 runs to 17 residues. Germline V gene data show CDR1 as LGHNA and CDR2 as YNFKEQ. The V end was cut by 4 bases, the J end by 3 bases, with 20 bases between. The CDR3 nucleotides read TGTGCCAGCAGCCGCTCGCTGGGGGGGGGCCAAACAGATACGCAGTATTTT. Protein: CASSRSLGGGQTDTQYF.

This clonotype was picked up a small number of times. The chain combines TRBV4-3 with TRBJ1-3, with D uncertain. Germline-derived CDR1 and CDR2 are LGHNA and YSLEER. Between the trimmed V and J ends, which lost 0 bases and 0 bases, there was a span of 9 bases. The CDR3 consists of 16 residues. CDR3 sequence: CASSQEGSFSGNTIYF. In DNA form, the CDR3 reads TGCGCCAGCAGCCAAGAAGGAAGTTTCTCTGGAAACACCATATATTTT.

CDR3 sequence (DNA): TGCAGTGCTAGAGTGGACAGAGAAAACTATGGCTACACCTTC. This codes for CSARVDRENYGYTF. The chain links TRBV20-1 to TRBJ1-2; perhaps TRBD1 as D (6 bases). The V end lost 1 base, the J end lost 2 bases, and 11 bases lay between the germline ends. The CDR3 has 14 residues. Germline lookup yields CDR1 DFQATT and CDR2 SNEGSKA (reference sequence).

The rearrangement links TRBV4-1 to TRBJ2-1; D perhaps matches TRBD2 (6 bases). Trimming cost V 1 base and J 9 bases, with 19 bases left between them. Per the germline V gene, CDR1 is MGHRA and CDR2 is YSYEKL. There are 16 residues in the CDR3. The DNA of the CDR3 is TGCGCCAGCAGCCAAGGGATCGCGGGGCCAAAGGGTGAGCAGTTCTTC. Its protein is CASSQGIAGPKGEQFF.

The chain employs TRBV23-1 and TRBJ2-3; 7 bases are a match to TRBD2. TRBV23-1 is an open reading frame, and its role is uncertain. The V segment lost 2 bases and the J segment 2 bases; nucleotides outside the gene matches: 16. This CDR3 spans 19 amino acids. CDR3 DNA sequence: TGCGCCAGCAGTCAAAGGAAACCAAGGCTAGCGGATTCCACAGATACGCAGTATTTT. Translating it yields CASSQRKPRLADSTDTQYF.

This chain joins TRBV2 and TRBJ2-1, with D possibly being TRBD2 (6 bases). Between the trimmed V and J ends, which lost 7 bases and 4 bases, there was a span of 11 bases. The CDR3 is 13 residues long. Germline V lookup: CDR1 SNHLY, CDR2 FYNNEI. The CDR3 DNA reads as TGTGCCAGCACCGGGGGAGGTTACAATGAGCAGTTCTTC. Encoded protein: CASTGGGYNEQFF.

J is TRBJ1-2 and V is TRBV2; D gene ambiguous. This CDR3 region has 14 residues. The germline V gene encodes CDR1 SNHLY and CDR2 FYNNEI. V was shortened by 7 bases and J by 4 bases, with 16 bases between the two germline ends. DNA for the CDR3: TGTGCCAGCATCCCGGAAGGACTGCCCTATGGCTACACCTTC. Its protein is CASIPEGLPYGYTF.

V is TRBV5-6 and J is TRBJ2-2, with TRBD1 matching over 8 bases. The CDR3 totals 17 residues. Germline CDR1 SGHDT, CDR2 YYEEEE. Trimming cost V 4 bases and J 2 bases; bases outside gene matches: 10. The CDR3 nucleotides are TGTGCCAGCAGCCCGGTCGGCAGGGGGCCAAACACCGGGGAGCTGTTTTTT. This codes for CASSPVGRGPNTGELFF.

This clonotype has a handful of counts. The V and J genes are TRBV7-3 and TRBJ1-1; tentatively, D is TRBD1 (6 bases). V was cut by 0 bases and J by 1 base, with 6 bases left in between. The CDR3 loop spans 14 amino acids. CDR1 SGHTA and CDR2 FQGTGA come from the germline V gene. The CDR3 nucleotides are TGTGCCAGCAGCTTAACAGGGGGGAACACTGAAGCTTTCTTT. Translated: CASSLTGGNTEAFF.

This rearrangement joins TRBV5-1 to TRBJ2-7, with 8 bases identical to TRBD2. With 4 bases clipped from V and 2 bases from J, the junction kept 5 bases outside the gene matches. The CDR3 loop spans 14 amino acids. From germline, CDR1 is SGHRS and CDR2 YFSETQ. The CDR3 protein is CASSVAGITYEQYF. The CDR3 DNA reads TGCGCCAGCAGCGTAGCGGGGATTACCTACGAGCAGTACTTC.

Comment on this clonotype: A read error is possible here, since a much larger clone lies one base away. V usage is TRBV12-3 or TRBV12-4 and J usage is TRBJ1-5; D is unresolved. Trimming removed 7 bases at V and 4 bases at J, with 23 bases between. The CDR3 covers 17 residues. CDR3 region: CASKRATAQGSNQPQHF. The CDR3 region has the DNA TGTGCCAGCAAGCGGGCGACGGCCCAAGGTTCGAATCAGCCCCAGCATTTT.

Only a few counts were recorded for this clonotype. The chain uses TRBV6-5 and TRBJ2-7; D is ambiguous. The CDR3 extends over 14 amino acids. The V end lost 4 bases, the J end lost 4 bases, and 14 bases lay between the germline ends. Germline V gene sequence: CDR1 MNHEY, CDR2 SVGAGI. DNA for the CDR3: TGTGCCAGCAGTTCAAGCCACGAATGGTACGAGCAGTACTTC. Protein: CASSSSHEWYEQYF.